This T cell receptor beta chain originates from a study of shared clonotypes between healthy human individuals. CDR3 length: 12 residues. The germline V gene has CDR1 SEHNR and CDR2 FQNEAQ (reference sequence). Trimming removed 4 bases from V and 7 bases from J, with 10 bases in between. Deep-level running was used for the assay. Each PCR replicate run on unsorted PBMC took in approximately 310 ng DNA, around 30,000 T cell genomes. The method was immunoSEQ multiplex PCR; TCRdb's version includes in-frame clones alone and lacks a portion of them. The table includes some 490,000 clones, around four fifths detected once.

The sequence came from a woman in her thirties or forties in good health. Some clones in this sample may be carry-over from other donors' samples. This chain uses TRBV7-9 with TRBJ1-1; weak D call: TRBD1 (6 bases). The sample was PBMCs. The CDR3 here is CASSWGTLEAFF. The CDR3 DNA sequence: TGTGCCAGCAGCTGGGGGACACTTGAAGCTTTCTTT.